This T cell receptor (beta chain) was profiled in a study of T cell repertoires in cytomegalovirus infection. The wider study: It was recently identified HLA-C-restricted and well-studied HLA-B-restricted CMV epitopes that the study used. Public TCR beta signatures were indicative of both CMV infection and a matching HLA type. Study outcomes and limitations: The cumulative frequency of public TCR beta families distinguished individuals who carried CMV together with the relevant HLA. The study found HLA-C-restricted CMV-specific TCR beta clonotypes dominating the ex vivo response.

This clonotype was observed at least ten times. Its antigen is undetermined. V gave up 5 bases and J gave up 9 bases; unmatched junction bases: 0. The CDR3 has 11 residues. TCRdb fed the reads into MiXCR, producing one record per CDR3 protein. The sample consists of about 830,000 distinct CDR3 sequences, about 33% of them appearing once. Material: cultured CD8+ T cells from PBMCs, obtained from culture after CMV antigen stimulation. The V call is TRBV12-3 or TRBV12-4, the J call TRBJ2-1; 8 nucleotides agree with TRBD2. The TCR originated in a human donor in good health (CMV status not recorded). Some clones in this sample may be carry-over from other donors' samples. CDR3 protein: CASSTSGEQFF. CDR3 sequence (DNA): TGTGCCAGCAGTACTAGCGGTGAGCAGTTCTTC.